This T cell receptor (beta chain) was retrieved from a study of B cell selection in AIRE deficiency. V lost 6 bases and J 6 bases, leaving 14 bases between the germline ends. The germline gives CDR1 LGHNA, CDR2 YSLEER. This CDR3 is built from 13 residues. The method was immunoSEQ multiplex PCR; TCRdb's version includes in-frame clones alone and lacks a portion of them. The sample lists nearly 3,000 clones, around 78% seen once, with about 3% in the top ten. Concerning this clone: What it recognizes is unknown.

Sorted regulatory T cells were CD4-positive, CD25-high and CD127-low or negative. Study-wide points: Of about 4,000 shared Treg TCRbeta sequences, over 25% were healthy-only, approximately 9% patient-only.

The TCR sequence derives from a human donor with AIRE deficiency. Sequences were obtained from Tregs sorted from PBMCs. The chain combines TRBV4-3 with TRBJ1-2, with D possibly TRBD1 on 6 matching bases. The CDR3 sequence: CASREQGGNGYTF. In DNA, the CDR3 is TGCGCCAGCAGGGAACAGGGAGGGAATGGCTACACCTTC.